This TCR beta chain emerged from a study of T cell responses to AZD1222 COVID-19 vaccine. The study's findings and limits: Only a handful of AZD1222 recipients, more than five in all, had baseline seropositivity.

TCRdb's table, derived via immunoSEQ multiplex PCR, lists solely in-frame clones and lacks some. Of approximately 180,000 clones listed, approximately 86% are singletons. For this clone: Its target is unknown.

The CDR3 has 15 amino acids. Trimming shortened V by 3 bases and J by 5 bases, and 14 bases separated the two germline ends. Germline V gene sequence: CDR1 SGHRS, CDR2 YFSETQ. The sequence was collected from an adult in good health. The chain has TRBV5-1 and TRBJ1-4; the D is unclear. This sample comprised peripheral blood, obtained on day 0 of AZD1222 vaccination. CDR3 region: CASSSRLGSNEKLFF. The CDR3 DNA reads as TGCGCCAGCAGCTCCCGGTTAGGGTCCAATGAAAAACTGTTTTTT.